The clone carrying this T cell receptor beta chain was picked up a small number of times. Its antigen is unidentified. This specimen belongs to a study of regulatory T cells in long-lasting Graves disease. Germline V lookup: CDR1 MGHRA, CDR2 YSYEKL. The junction had 5 bases not matched to a gene; V was cut back by 3 bases and J by 4 bases. This CDR3 is 15 amino acids long. Study outcomes and limitations: New patients shared fewer public clonotypes (approximately 970) than persistent patients did (roughly 2,600). Gene preferences differed: TRBV28, TRBJ1-2, TRBJ2-5 in persistent cases.

Combining iRepertoire HTBI primers with Arm-PCR of CDR3 regions, the authors built TCR beta libraries. Per the original methods: Sequenced samples collectively carried some 60 TRBV and 14 to 15 TRBJ segments. TCRdb called the multiplex PCR reads again in MiXCR, with one record for every CDR3 protein. The V and J calls follow TCRdb's processing rather than the paper's. Of some 500,000 distinct CDR3 sequences listed, roughly 13% are singletons. Time point noted: newly diagnosed GD, antithyroid drugs for less than 3 months. PBMC RNA was the source of the TCR library. The same sample was also used in a study of T cells in Graves' hyperthyroidism and ophthalmopathy. From that paper: The HTBI set primed first-round TCR CDR3 RT-PCR.

The V gene is TRBV4-1, the J gene TRBJ2-1; TRBD2 matches at 8 bases. Here the sequenced sample was peripheral blood mononuclear cells (PBMCs), taken at new diagnosis, from a patient treated with antithyroid drugs. The sequence derives from a man aged 25-40 years with Graves disease. In DNA form, the CDR3 reads TGCGCCAGCAGCCAGATAGGGACTAGTTACAATGAGCAGTTCTTC. Translated: CASSQIGTSYNEQFF.